These T cell receptor beta chains were read from a single sample in a study of identical twins. TCRdb itself ran the 5' RACE reads through MiXCR, one entry per CDR3 protein. This sample has some 1,600,000 distinct CDR3 sequences, with 25% to 35% found just once. Sequenced: cord blood. These TCRs come from a newborn girl in good health. CDR3s include the opening cysteine and the closing phenylalanine or tryptophan. A D gene is named only where the DNA matches it firmly. Some rows mark clone size as missing; the rest say once, few, many or name a class of expanded clone.

TGTGCCACCAGTGATTCCAGAAGCGGGAATCAGCCCCAGCATTTT CATSDSRSGNQPQHF TRBJ1-5 NA NA TRBV24-1
TGCGCCAGCAGCTTGCAAGGACCCGAAGCCTACAATGAGCAGTTCTTC CASSLQGPEAYNEQFF TRBJ2-1 NA NA TRBV5-1
TGTGCCACCAGTGGGACGGACAGCTCCCGGCAGTTCTTC CATSGTDSSRQFF TRBJ2-1 few NA TRBV24-1
TGTGCCATCAGCGACAGTATCCAAGAGACCCAGTACTTC CAISDSIQETQYF TRBJ2-5 NA NA TRBV10-3
TGCAGTGCCAGGTCTAGCGGGGGGTACACCGGGGAGCTGTTTTTT CSARSSGGYTGELFF TRBJ2-2 few TRBD2 TRBV20-1
TGTGCCAGCAGTCCGGCCGGGACAGGGAAAGGAGAGCAGTACTTC CASSPAGTGKGEQYF TRBJ2-7 NA TRBD1 TRBV12-3/TRBV12-4
TGTGCCAGCACTGTAGCGGGGGGGCCTCATGAGCAGTACTTC CASTVAGGPHEQYF TRBJ2-7 NA TRBD2 TRBV27
TGTGCCAGCAGTCTGGGACAGGGAATGACCGGGGAGCTGTTTTTT CASSLGQGMTGELFF TRBJ2-2 NA TRBD1 TRBV27
TGTGCCAGCAGTTACCGGCAGAGCTCCTACAATGAGCAGTACTTC CASSYRQSSYNEQYF TRBJ2-7 NA NA TRBV27
TGCAGTGCCTCGGGACTAGGGGAGGCAACTCAGCAGTTCTTC CSASGLGEATQQFF TRBJ2-1 NA TRBD2 TRBV20-1
TGTGCCAGCTCACCACTTTCTGGGACTAGCGGACCGAGGACCTACGAGCAGTACTTC CASSPLSGTSGPRTYEQYF TRBJ2-7 NA TRBD2 TRBV18
TGTGCCAGCAGCTCCCATTCGGGAGGAGGTACAGATACGCAGTATTTT CASSSHSGGGTDTQYF TRBJ2-3 few TRBD2 TRBV7-2
TGTGCCAGCAGTTCAACCAGGGGGCGAGGAGCCTATGGCTACACCTTC CASSSTRGRGAYGYTF TRBJ1-2 NA TRBD1 TRBV7-2
TGTGCCAGCAGTGAATTCCGTAGATCTAGCGGGGGGTACAATGAGCAGTTCTTC CASSEFRRSSGGYNEQFF TRBJ2-1 NA TRBD2 TRBV25-1
TGCAGCGCCTGGGGACGGTCGAACACTGAAGCTTTCTTT CSAWGRSNTEAFF TRBJ1-1 few NA TRBV29-1
TGTGCCAGCAGCTTGACGGGGCCGAACACTGAAGCTTTCTTT CASSLTGPNTEAFF TRBJ1-1 many NA TRBV5-1
TGTGCCAGCAGTTTAGCCCGACTCCTTCTCAATGAGCAGTTCTTC CASSLARLLLNEQFF TRBJ2-1 NA NA TRBV12-3/TRBV12-4
TGTGCCAGCAGTCGGAGCGCGGCGCGGAATTCACCCCTCCACTTT CASSRSAARNSPLHF TRBJ1-6 NA NA TRBV12-3/TRBV12-4
TGTGCCACCAGTGATTTCTGGCAGGGGTATGGCTACACCTTC CATSDFWQGYGYTF TRBJ1-2 few NA TRBV24-1
TGTGCCAGCACCGTTATTCCGGGCCCCTACAATGAGCAGTTCTTC CASTVIPGPYNEQFF TRBJ2-1 few NA TRBV7-8
TGTGCCAGCAGTTTAGTGAGACTGGGCGAAAAACTGTTTTTT CASSLVRLGEKLFF TRBJ1-4 few NA TRBV28
TGTGCCAGCGGCGTAGGGCCTTCCTACGAGCAGTACTTC CASGVGPSYEQYF TRBJ2-7 NA NA TRBV6-2/TRBV6-3
TGCGCCAGCCGACAGGGCCCCACAGATACGCAGTATTTT CASRQGPTDTQYF TRBJ2-3 NA TRBD1 TRBV4-1
TGTGCCAGCAGCTTAGTCGGACTAGCCGGGGAGCTGTTTTTT CASSLVGLAGELFF TRBJ2-2 NA TRBD2 TRBV7-2
TGTGCCAGCAGCTTGGCTAGCGGCCCCACAGATACGCAGTATTTT CASSLASGPTDTQYF TRBJ2-3 many TRBD2 TRBV5-8
TGCGCCAGCAGCTTGGCAGGGATCGGTTACTATGGCTACACCTTC CASSLAGIGYYGYTF TRBJ1-2 NA NA TRBV5-1
TGTGTCAGCAGCGTTGGGGAGACCCAGTACTTC CVSSVGETQYF TRBJ2-5 few NA TRBV3-1
TGTGCCAGCAGACTCAGTGAGCAGTTCTTC CASRLSEQFF TRBJ2-1 few NA TRBV2
TGCAGTGCTAGAGGCGTTGATTACACAGATACGCAGTATTTT CSARGVDYTDTQYF TRBJ2-3 NA NA TRBV20-1
TGCGCCAGCAGCTTGATTCGCGGCGAAACCCAGTACTTC CASSLIRGETQYF TRBJ2-5 few NA TRBV27
TGTGCCAGCAGGACAGCGGGCAATGAGCAGTACTTC CASRTAGNEQYF TRBJ2-7 few NA TRBV7-8
TGCAGTGCTAGAGGGAGTCCCCGCTCTGGAAACACCATATATTTT CSARGSPRSGNTIYF TRBJ1-3 NA NA TRBV20-1
TGTGCCAGCAGCGTCCGGACTTCTGTGGATGAGCAGTACTTC CASSVRTSVDEQYF TRBJ2-5 NA NA TRBV3-1
TGCAGCGTTGGAACATTAGCGGGAGGGCCCTTCGAGCAGTACTTC CSVGTLAGGPFEQYF TRBJ2-7 NA TRBD2 TRBV29-1
TGTGCCACCAGTGATGCTCGCGGGGGAGCGAACACCGGGGAGCTGTTTTTT CATSDARGGANTGELFF TRBJ2-2 NA TRBD2 TRBV24-1
TGTGCCGGTCGACAGGGAAGCTATGGCTACACCTTC CAGRQGSYGYTF TRBJ1-2 many TRBD1 TRBV10-3
TGTGCCAGCAGAAACGGGCAGGATTCACCCCTCCACTTT CASRNGQDSPLHF TRBJ1-6 NA NA TRBV6-2/TRBV6-3
TGTGCCAGCAGCCAAGATGGCCAGGGTAGGACCTACAATGAGCAGTTCTTC CASSQDGQGRTYNEQFF TRBJ2-1 NA NA TRBV4-2
TGTGCCAGCAGTGAGCGGCTAGGACCAGATACGCAGTATTTT CASSERLGPDTQYF TRBJ2-3 NA NA TRBV6-1
TGTGCCACCAGTTTACGGCTAGCGGCGCACTACGAGCAGTACTTC CATSLRLAAHYEQYF TRBJ2-7 NA TRBD2 TRBV24-1
TGTGCCAGCAGTGAAGGTATCGGGCCCTATGGCTACACCTTC CASSEGIGPYGYTF TRBJ1-2 few NA TRBV2
TGTGCCATCTCCGGTGGACTCATGGATGAGCAGTTCTTC CAISGGLMDEQFF TRBJ2-1 NA NA TRBV2
TGTGCCAGCAGCTTCCAAAGAGGGGGCCCCTACGAGCAGTACTTC CASSFQRGGPYEQYF TRBJ2-7 few TRBD1 TRBV11-2
TGTGCCAGCAGTTTTAAAGTCCGCTATGGCTACACCTTC CASSFKVRYGYTF TRBJ1-2 NA NA TRBV12-3/TRBV12-4
TGTGCCAGCAGTTACTGGTTGACAGGGAGCAATCAGCCCCAGCATTTT CASSYWLTGSNQPQHF TRBJ1-5 NA TRBD1 TRBV6-5